This is a list of T cell receptor beta chains from one sample in a study of blood T cell repertoires in COVID-19. TCRdb's copy holds only in-frame clones and misses some; the assay was immunoSEQ multiplex PCR. In the table there are approximately 250,000 clones, 86% of which are singletons. Sequencing was performed on peripheral blood. All receptors derive from a woman in her 70s with COVID-19, enrolled during active disease. CDR3s include the opening cysteine and the closing phenylalanine or tryptophan. Fields, in order: clone size, J gene, D gene, V gene, CDR3 DNA, CDR3 protein. A D gene is named only where the DNA matches it firmly. The size entry is marked missing in some rows and otherwise reads once, few, many or a size class.

>few|TRBJ2-3|TRBD2|TRBV7-6
TGTGCCAGCAGCTTAGGGGTTCAGCGGGGGGCCGCGGATACGCAGTATTTT
CASSLGVQRGAADTQYF
>NA|TRBJ2-3|TRBD2|TRBV24-1
TGTGCCACCAGTGATCCCGAGACTAGCGGGGGGGCTAGCACAGATACGCAGTATTTT
CATSDPETSGGASTDTQYF
>NA|TRBJ2-7|TRBD1|TRBV6-5
TGTGCCAGCAGAAGGGCGACAGGGGGCCCCTACGAGCAGTACTTC
CASRRATGGPYEQYF
>once|TRBJ1-2|TRBD1|TRBV5-1
TGCGCCAGCAGCTTGCGCACAGGGGACTATGGCTACACCTTC
CASSLRTGDYGYTF
>NA|TRBJ1-6|TRBD1|TRBV6-5
TGTGCCAGCAGTTATAACAGGGGATCACCCCTCCACTTT
CASSYNRGSPLHF
>NA|TRBJ1-6|NA|TRBV2
TGTGCCAGCAGTGCCCGTAGCGGGTCCTATAATTCACCCCTCCACTTT
CASSARSGSYNSPLHF
>NA|TRBJ2-3|TRBD2|TRBV6-2/TRBV6-3
TGTGCCAGCAGCCTAGCGGCTACAGATACGCAGTATTTT
CASSLAATDTQYF
>NA|TRBJ1-1|NA|TRBV2
TGTGCCAGCAGTGAGATCCCAGGGTGGGTGAACACTGAAGCTTTCTTT
CASSEIPGWVNTEAFF
>once|TRBJ2-1|TRBD2|TRBV5-1
TGCGCCAGCAGCTCTAGCGGGGGGGCGATTGAGCAGTTCTTC
CASSSSGGAIEQFF
>NA|TRBJ1-6|TRBD1|TRBV24-1
TGTGCCACCAGTGTCCTTGTCAGGGGGTATAATTCACCCCTCCACTTT
CATSVLVRGYNSPLHF
>NA|TRBJ1-1|TRBD1|TRBV2
TGTGCCAGCAGAGTACAGGGGTCGGCTGAAGCTTTCTTT
CASRVQGSAEAFF
>NA|TRBJ2-7|TRBD1|TRBV24-1
TGTGCCACCAGTGACCCGGGACAGGGGTGGAACGAGCAGTACTTC
CATSDPGQGWNEQYF
>NA|TRBJ2-3|NA|TRBV24-1
TGTGCCACCAGCTATAGAAGCACAGATACGCAGTATTTT
CATSYRSTDTQYF
>few|TRBJ1-5|TRBD1|TRBV5-6
TGTGCCAGCAGCCTAACAGGGGCGGGCAATCAGCCCCAGCATTTT
CASSLTGAGNQPQHF
>NA|TRBJ2-7|NA|TRBV5-1
TGCGCCAGCAGCTTGGAAGACTTCTACGAGCAGTACTTC
CASSLEDFYEQYF
>NA|TRBJ1-2|NA|TRBV11-2
TGTGCCAGCAGCTCACAGGGCGCCTATGGCTACACCTTC
CASSSQGAYGYTF
>NA|TRBJ2-1|TRBD1|TRBV5-1
TGCGCCAGCAGCCCCGGGACAGGGGGCGATGAGCAGTTCTTC
CASSPGTGGDEQFF
>NA|TRBJ2-7|NA|TRBV4-3
TGCGCCAGCAGCCCAGACGATCAGGGGTCCTCCTACGAGCAGTACTTC
CASSPDDQGSSYEQYF
>NA|TRBJ1-2|NA|TRBV7-2
TGTGCCAGCAGCCCGCGGGGGGCGACTAACTATGGCTACACCTTC
CASSPRGATNYGYTF
>NA|TRBJ2-1|NA|TRBV4-2
TGTGCCAGCAGCCTGCAGGGTGAGGATGAGCAGTTCTTC
CASSLQGEDEQFF
>once|TRBJ2-2|TRBD1|TRBV6-5
TGTGCCAGCAGCCGGGGACAGGGCATCGGGGAGCTGTTTTTT
CASSRGQGIGELFF
>NA|TRBJ1-5|NA|TRBV5-1
TGCGCCAGCAGCTTTTACCTCCGGGATCAGCCCCAGCATTTT
CASSFYLRDQPQHF
>NA|TRBJ1-1|NA|TRBV21-1
TGTGCCAGCAGCAAGAAGGGGCTCAGGACCACTGAAGCTTTCTTT
CASSKKGLRTTEAFF
>NA|TRBJ2-1|TRBD2|TRBV2
TGTGCCAGCACCAGACTAGCGGGTACCAATGAGCAGTTCTTC
CASTRLAGTNEQFF
>NA|TRBJ1-4|TRBD1|TRBV15
TGTGCCACCAGCAGAGTATGGGGACAGGGGGTTGAAAAACTGTTTTTT
CATSRVWGQGVEKLFF
>NA|TRBJ2-1|NA|TRBV29-1
TGCAGCCTGGGGGGAATTCCCAATGAGCAGTTCTTC
CSLGGIPNEQFF
>NA|TRBJ1-2|TRBD1|TRBV20-1
TGCAGTGCTAGTAGTTCCGGACAGGGGGCGTGGGGCTACACCTTC
CSASSSGQGAWGYTF
>NA|TRBJ2-7|TRBD2|TRBV7-2
TGTGCCAGCAGCAATCGACTAGCGGGGGGGCCTTCCTACGAGCAGTACTTC
CASSNRLAGGPSYEQYF
>NA|TRBJ1-1|NA|TRBV20-1
TGCAGTGCTAGTTCAGGGGCGGTCACTGAAGCTTTCTTT
CSASSGAVTEAFF
>NA|TRBJ2-7|TRBD2|TRBV4-1
TGCGCCAGCAGCGCTGGACTAGCGGGGGCGGGTGAGCAGTACTTC
CASSAGLAGAGEQYF
>once|TRBJ1-5|NA|TRBV6-6
TGTGCCAGCAGTTACCCGACGAATTTAGCGTGGCGGCCCCAGCATTTT
CASSYPTNLAWRPQHF
>NA|TRBJ1-1|TRBD1|TRBV12-3/TRBV12-4
TGTGCCAGCACGACAGGGGTATGGACTGAAGCTTTCTTT
CASTTGVWTEAFF
>NA|TRBJ1-1|NA|TRBV3-1/TRBV3-2
TGTGCCAGCAGCCAAGGTCAGGCACCCATGAACACTGAAGCTTTCTTT
CASSQGQAPMNTEAFF
>NA|TRBJ2-7|TRBD2|TRBV7-9
TGTGCCAGCCACCCCTCGGGAGGTTACGAGCAGTACTTC
CASHPSGGYEQYF
>NA|TRBJ1-5|NA|TRBV19
TGTGCCAGTAGTATGAACAACCAGCCCCAGCATTTT
CASSMNNQPQHF
>once|TRBJ1-6|NA|TRBV6-5
TGTGCCAGCAGCGCACAGGGCTCCTATAATTCACCCCTCCACTTT
CASSAQGSYNSPLHF
>NA|TRBJ2-7|TRBD2|TRBV6-5
TGTGCCAGCAGCCCACAGGCGGGGGGCCCATACGAGCAGTACTTC
CASSPQAGGPYEQYF
>NA|TRBJ1-2|NA|TRBV30
TGTGCCTGGAGTCCGACAGTCCCCCCTTTCTATGGCTACACCTTC
CAWSPTVPPFYGYTF
>NA|TRBJ2-5|TRBD2|TRBV5-6
TGTGCCAGCAGCCCATCTCCGGGACTAGCGGGGGGGTATCAAGAGACCCAGTACTTC
CASSPSPGLAGGYQETQYF
>NA|TRBJ2-1|NA|TRBV30
TGTGCCTGGAGTGTTGTGGTTTACGGTGAGCAGTTCTTC
CAWSVVVYGEQFF
>NA|TRBJ2-5|TRBD2|TRBV15
TGTGCCACCAGCAGGAGCAAGGGACTAGGCGAGACCCAGTACTTC
CATSRSKGLGETQYF
>many|TRBJ1-5|TRBD1|TRBV27
TGTGCCAGCAGTACTGGACAGGGGGCAATTCAGCCCCAGCATTTT
CASSTGQGAIQPQHF
>NA|TRBJ1-4|NA|TRBV19
TGTGCCAGTACCAAGGCGGGGTTCGGTGAAAAACTGTTTTTT
CASTKAGFGEKLFF
>NA|TRBJ2-2|TRBD2|TRBV30
TGTGCCTGGGGACCGGGACTAGTGACCGGGGAGCTGTTTTTT
CAWGPGLVTGELFF
>NA|TRBJ1-1|TRBD1|TRBV9
TGTGCCAGCAGCTTTGCAGGGGGCCCCACTGAAGCTTTCTTT
CASSFAGGPTEAFF
>NA|TRBJ2-3|NA|TRBV5-8
TGTGCCAGCAGCGTGTCGGGGGGCGGCACAGATACGCAGTATTTT
CASSVSGGGTDTQYF
>NA|TRBJ2-1|NA|TRBV10-3
TGTGCCCTGGGGGCTCCGACCAATGAGCAGTTCTTC
CALGAPTNEQFF
>NA|TRBJ1-6|NA|TRBV27
TGTGCCAGCACCACCGGTTGGGAGGGCAATTTTTCACCCCTCCACTTT
CASTTGWEGNFSPLHF
>NA|TRBJ2-7|NA|TRBV7-9
TGTGCCAGCAGCTCCTTAATAGGGGCATCCTACGAGCAGTACTTC
CASSSLIGASYEQYF
>NA|TRBJ1-2|NA|TRBV5-6
TGTGCCAGCAGCTTGGGGCCTCTCCAACCCGATGGCTACACCTTC
CASSLGPLQPDGYTF
>NA|TRBJ2-7|NA|TRBV9
TGTGCCAGCAGCGTAGGGGCGGGATTTAACTACGAGCAGTACTTC
CASSVGAGFNYEQYF
>NA|TRBJ2-1|NA|TRBV7-2
TGTGCCAGCACGCGGGCACCTCAGGAGCAGTTCTTC
CASTRAPQEQFF
>NA|TRBJ2-1|TRBD2|TRBV7-9
TGTGCCAGCAGCTCCGGGACTAGCGGGGGGGCGGTGGGGAATGAGCAGTTCTTC
CASSSGTSGGAVGNEQFF
>NA|TRBJ1-6|NA|TRBV19
TGTGCCAGTAGTATAGGGACAGCTTCACCCCTCCACTTT
CASSIGTASPLHF
>NA|TRBJ2-3|TRBD2|TRBV5-6
TGTGCCAGCAGCGTTGGACTAGCGAACCGGTATTTT
CASSVGLANRYF
>NA|TRBJ1-5|NA|TRBV5-6
TGTGCCAGCAGCTTGGAATGGACTTATAGCAATCAGCCCCAGCATTTT
CASSLEWTYSNQPQHF
>NA|TRBJ2-2|NA|TRBV11-2
TGTGCCAGCAGCCCCCGGGTGACCGCCGGGGAGCTGTTTTTT
CASSPRVTAGELFF
>NA|TRBJ2-7|NA|TRBV2
TGTGCCAGCAAAAGTAGTGAGGCCTACGAGCAGTACTTC
CASKSSEAYEQYF
>few|TRBJ1-3|TRBD1|TRBV5-6
TGTGCCAGCAGCCGGGACAGGCTCCCGTCTGGAAACACCATATATTTT
CASSRDRLPSGNTIYF
>NA|TRBJ1-1|NA|TRBV7-2
TGTGCCAGCAGCTTACAGGGCTACACTGAAGCTTTCTTT
CASSLQGYTEAFF